This T cell receptor beta chain was identified during a study of blood T cell repertoires in COVID-19. Across the study: Sites in the United States, Italy and Spain provided acute and convalescent COVID-19 samples.

The CDR3 spans 14 residues. Trimming cost V 0 bases and J 7 bases; bases outside gene matches: 3. Germline-derived CDR1 and CDR2 are ENHRY and SYGVKD. Per the authors' pipeline: From reference gene primer amplification, estimates of nucleated cell counts were derived. The repertoire was sequenced with immunoSEQ multiplex PCR; TCRdb's copy has only in-frame clones and lacks some. D and trimming come from the DNA, and the V and J calls and clone size come from that table. The sample has about 300,000 clones, approximately 86% seen once. This clonotype originated in a man in his 70s with acute or convalescent COVID-19. Sequencing was performed on peripheral blood. This chain uses TRBV10-3 with TRBJ2-1; 7 positions match TRBD1. The CDR3 is CAISESTGMNEQFF. Written as DNA, the CDR3 is TGTGCCATCAGTGAGTCGACAGGGATGAATGAGCAGTTCTTC.